Presented here are 21 T cell receptor beta chains from one specimen sequenced in a study of blood T cell repertoires in COVID-19. Method: immunoSEQ multiplex PCR; TCRdb's copy keeps in-frame clones and lacks some. The sample has 350,000 to 400,000 clones, 70% to 90% seen once. Sample: PBMCs or T cells enriched from blood (not recorded which). The receptors shown here come from a woman younger than 35 who had recovered from COVID-19.

The chain links TRBV5-5 to TRBJ2-7; D perhaps matches TRBD1 (5 bases). CDR1 and CDR2 (germline): SGHKS, YYEKEE (reference sequence). The CDR3 extends over 12 amino acids. V was cut by 4 bases and J by 4 bases, with 9 bases left in between. CDR3 amino acids: CASSVPGYEQYF. CDR3 coding DNA: TGTGCCAGCAGCGTTCCAGGGTACGAGCAGTACTTC.

This sequence joins TRBV6-2 or TRBV6-3 and TRBJ1-1; D not certain. CDR3 size: 13 residues. Germline assignment: CDR1 MNHEY and CDR2 SVGEGT. The V gene lost 2 bases and the J gene lost 7 bases, with 11 bases spanning the gap. The CDR3 loop is CASSYRDDNEAFF. CDR3 DNA sequence: TGTGCCAGCAGTTACCGGGATGATAATGAAGCTTTCTTT.

V and J are TRBV9 and TRBJ2-7; D perhaps matches TRBD1 (6 bases). The CDR3 runs 12 residues. The germline V gene encodes CDR1 SGDLS and CDR2 YYNGEE. Trimming took off 4 bases at V and 4 bases at J, with 9 bases between the two ends. As DNA, the CDR3 is TGTGCCAGCAGCCCGGACAGTTACGAGCAGTACTTC. It codes for CASSPDSYEQYF.

This chain uses TRBV5-1 with TRBJ2-7; 7 nucleotides match TRBD2. V was clipped by 6 bases and J by 3 bases; unmatched bases: 15. Germline assignment: CDR1 SGHRS and CDR2 YFSETQ. This CDR3 is built from 16 residues. CDR3 in amino acids: CASTLGGVPPVYEQYF. The CDR3 DNA follows: TGCGCCAGCACTTTGGGGGGGGTCCCCCCCGTCTACGAGCAGTACTTC. The full variable domain, with the rest looked up from reference TRBV5-1 and TRBJ2-7, is KAGVTQTPRYLIKTRGQQVTLSCSPISGHRSVSWYQQTPGQGLQFLFEYFSETQRNKGNFPGRFSGRQFSNSRSEMNVSTLELGDSALYLCASTLGGVPPVYEQYFGPGTRLTVT.

The chain joins TRBV11-2 to TRBJ2-3; 11 bases fit TRBD2. The junction had 6 bases not matched to a gene; V was cut back by 5 bases and J by 2 bases. The CDR3 totals 16 residues. Germline assignment: CDR1 SGHAT and CDR2 FQNNGV. Here the CDR3 DNA reads TGTGCCAGCAGCCTAGCGGGGGGACGGGTCACAGATACGCAGTATTTT. Protein: CASSLAGGRVTDTQYF.

The chain employs TRBV19 and TRBJ1-1, with no clear D. The CDR3 runs 15 residues. Germline lookup yields CDR1 LNHDA and CDR2 SQIVND (reference sequence). The V end was cut by 5 bases, the J end by 0 bases, with 13 bases between. The chain's CDR3 is CASSRSGYMNTEAFF. The CDR3 coding sequence is TGTGCCAGTAGTCGCTCCGGGTACATGAACACTGAAGCTTTCTTT.

This chain joins TRBV28 and TRBJ1-6; D gene unclear. The germline CDR1 and CDR2 sequences are MDHEN and SYDVKM. The CDR3 length is 12 residues. The V end lost 3 bases, the J end lost 10 bases, and 7 bases lay between the germline ends. The CDR3 loop is CASSLVGSPLHF. The CDR3, as DNA: TGTGCCAGCAGTTTGGTGGGCTCACCCCTCCACTTT.

This clone came up once. The gene calls are TRBV19 and TRBJ1-2; 8 bases line up with TRBD1. There are 17 residues in the CDR3. Germline loops: CDR1 LNHDA, CDR2 SQIVND (reference sequence). Germline trimming cut 5 bases from V and 2 bases from J; bases unmatched to any gene: 13. The CDR3 bases are TGTGCCAGTAGTTTCGGGACAGGTGGAACTTCAAACTATGGCTACACCTTC. Protein product: CASSFGTGGTSNYGYTF.

The V call is TRBV24-1, the J call TRBJ1-2; 8 bases align to TRBD1. Per the germline V gene, CDR1 is KGHDR and CDR2 is SFDVKD. J gave up 7 bases and V 0 bases, and 15 bases lay outside the gene matches. The CDR3 runs 18 residues. In DNA form, the CDR3 reads TGTGCCACCAGTGATTTGCACCTTCCGGGACAGGAGGCCCGTGGCTACACCTTC. Its protein is CATSDLHLPGQEARGYTF.

This clone was counted between two and nine times. The rearrangement uses TRBV5-1 and TRBJ1-2, with 9 positions matching TRBD1. Germline loops: CDR1 SGHRS, CDR2 YFSETQ. V trimming: 4 bases; J trimming: 1 base; junction bases outside the gene matches: 2. CDR3 length: 14 amino acids. The CDR3 reads CASSRDRDNYGYTF. CDR3 nucleotide sequence: TGCGCCAGCAGCCGGGACAGGGATAACTATGGCTACACCTTC.

In this sample, this clone turned up once. The chain is built from TRBV18 and TRBJ2-5, with a tentative D call TRBD2 (5 bases). The V end lost 0 bases, the J end lost 5 bases, and 16 bases lay between the germline ends. Germline assignment: CDR1 KGHSH and CDR2 LQKENI. This CDR3 comprises 16 residues. The CDR3 sequence: CASSPPIRGLGETQYF. The CDR3 DNA is TGTGCCAGCTCACCACCGATTCGGGGTCTGGGGGAGACCCAGTACTTC.

V and J are TRBV9 and TRBJ2-1, with a possible D match to TRBD2 (5 bases). From germline, CDR1 is SGDLS and CDR2 YYNGEE. V was clipped by 3 bases and J by 0 bases, with 10 bases between them. CDR3 size: 15 residues. The chain's CDR3 is CASSAREYSYNEQFF. The CDR3 bases are TGTGCCAGCAGCGCCCGGGAATACTCCTACAATGAGCAGTTCTTC.

V usage is TRBV18 and J usage is TRBJ1-2, with 7 bases lining up with TRBD1. The CDR3 is 16 residues long. Unmatched junction bases numbered 16, after V lost 4 bases and J lost 8 bases. Germline V CDR1 and CDR2: KGHSH, LQKENI. The CDR3 protein is CASSLTGQSLSRGYTF. CDR3 in DNA: TGTGCCAGCTCACTTACGGGACAGAGCCTATCCCGCGGCTACACCTTC.

This clone was counted between two and nine times. The V call is TRBV28, the J call TRBJ1-4; TRBD1 agrees at 11 bases. Germline loops: CDR1 MDHEN, CDR2 SYDVKM. Trimming took 5 bases from V and 8 from J; bases not matched to a gene: 10. The CDR3 has 16 amino acids. CDR3 amino acids: CASSEGGQGVKEKLFF. The CDR3 nucleotides are TGTGCCAGCAGTGAGGGGGGACAGGGGGTAAAGGAAAAACTGTTTTTT. Full variable domain (missing parts from reference TRBV28 and TRBJ1-4): DVKVTQSSRYLVKRTGEKVFLECVQDMDHENMFWYRQDPGLGLRLIYFSYDVKMKEKGDIPEGYSVSREKKERFSLILESASTNQTSMYLCASSEGGQGVKEKLFFGSGTQLSVL.

This clone was counted a few times. The chain employs TRBV10-3 and TRBJ2-7, with D unresolved. In germline, CDR1 is ENHRY, CDR2 SYGVKD. V gave up 0 bases and J gave up 4 bases, with 13 bases separating them. CDR3 size: 15 residues. The CDR3 DNA is TGTGCCATCAGTGAGTCGGTGCGGTCGAGTTACGAGCAGTACTTC. Protein product: CAISESVRSSYEQYF.

The chain couples TRBV9 to TRBJ2-3; D is ambiguous. Germline lookup yields CDR1 SGDLS and CDR2 YYNGEE. This CDR3 has 13 amino acids. V lost 7 bases and J lost 1, with 10 bases in between. The CDR3: CASAQGGTDTQYF. CDR3 sequence (DNA): TGTGCCAGCGCGCAAGGAGGCACAGATACGCAGTATTTT.

Remarks on this clone: This CDR3 is also generated by other DNA sequences in the sample. The gene calls are TRBV5-1 and TRBJ1-6; 7 bases are a match to TRBD1. The CDR3 totals 14 residues. The germline CDR1 and CDR2 sequences are SGHRS and YFSETQ. V trimming: 0 bases; J trimming: 7 bases; junction bases outside the gene matches: 1. CDR3 protein: CASSLGQGNSPLHF. The CDR3 DNA follows: TGCGCCAGCAGCTTGGGACAGGGAAATTCACCCCTCCACTTT.

This clone showed up just once. This sequence joins TRBV10-3 and TRBJ2-1, with D maybe TRBD1 (5 bases). Germline CDR1 and CDR2: ENHRY and SYGVKD. V was clipped by 5 bases and J by 0 bases, with 8 bases between them. CDR3 length: 14 residues. This CDR3 reads CAISKTDSYNEQFF. Here the CDR3 DNA reads TGTGCCATCAGTAAGACAGACTCCTACAATGAGCAGTTCTTC.

The genes are TRBV7-9 and TRBJ2-5; a weak D match, TRBD2 (6 bases). Germline V gene sequence: CDR1 SEHNR, CDR2 FQNEAQ (reference sequence). V lost 3 bases and J lost 3, with 14 bases in between. The CDR3 extends over 15 amino acids. Here the CDR3 DNA reads TGTGCCAGCAGCTTCGACCTGACTAGTAAAGAGACCCAGTACTTC. Protein sequence: CASSFDLTSKETQYF.

This sequence joins TRBV10-3 and TRBJ2-5; TRBD2 agrees at 7 bases. V lost 0 bases and J lost 0; bases outside the gene matches: 1. The germline V gene has CDR1 ENHRY and CDR2 SYGVKD. The CDR3 is 15 residues long. The CDR3 region has the DNA TGTGCCATCAGTGAGTCGGGGGGGAACCAAGAGACCCAGTACTTC. This gives the protein CAISESGGNQETQYF.

The chain is built from TRBV21-1 and TRBJ1-3; the D call of TRBD1 is as the table states it, not checked on the DNA. TRBV21-1 represents a pseudogene. The CDR3 has 14 amino acids. The CDR3 DNA follows: TGTGCCAGCAGCAAATGGACAGGGAGGGACACCATATATTTT. This gives the protein CASSKWTGRDTIYF.